What follows are 7 T cell receptor beta chains derived from one specimen sequenced in a study of cytomegalovirus exposure and HLA in healthy donors (TCRdb year 2017). The library was made by the immunoSEQ multiplex PCR assay. The multiplex PCR relied on a mix of 60 forward primers for TCR Vbeta segments and 13 reverse primers for TCR Jbeta segments. The table was pulled from immuneACCESS by TCRdb, which kept in-frame rearrangements only. Such tables lose some clones; where checked, under half of the loss comes from unresolved V genes, and the rest has no known cause. The sample has some 120,000 clones on record, more than 60% of them singletons. The ten largest clones take up more than 3% of the sample. Input material: PBMCs. These receptors were taken from a man aged 25 to 40 in good health and CMV-seronegative.

The chain uses TRBV4-1 and TRBJ1-1, with a tentative D call TRBD1 (6 bases). The CDR3 length is 15 residues. The germline CDR1 and CDR2 sequences are MGHRA and YSYEKL. V lost 1 base, J lost 0 bases, and 9 bases lay in between. CDR3 sequence reads: CASSQVTGMNTEAFF. The CDR3 region has the DNA TGCGCCAGCAGCCAAGTGACAGGCATGAACACTGAAGCTTTCTTT.

In regard to this clone: Sequence at one end of the junction differs from germline and may be a read error. V gene TRBV28 combines with J gene TRBJ1-1; tentatively, D is TRBD1 (5 bases). This CDR3 has 16 amino acids. In germline, CDR1 is MDHEN, CDR2 SYDVKM. This CDR3 is CASSFMGPFQGTEDFF. CDR3 nucleotide sequence: TGTGCCAGCAGTTTCATGGGGCCTTTCCAGGGCACTGAAGATTTCTTT.

This clone has just one count. The rearrangement links TRBV4-3 to TRBJ1-1, with TRBD1 identical over 8 bases. V gave up 2 bases and J gave up 12 bases; unmatched junction bases: 8. Per germline, CDR1 LGHNA and CDR2 YSLEER. This CDR3 comprises 13 residues. This chain's CDR3 is CASSQLGQGATFF. In nucleotides, the CDR3 is TGCGCCAGCAGCCAACTGGGTCAGGGGGCAACTTTCTTT.

The genes are TRBV7-8 and TRBJ1-5; D not certain. The V and J ends lost 5 bases and 6 bases respectively, with 11 bases between them. This CDR3 has 13 residues. Germline lookup yields CDR1 SGHVS and CDR2 FQNEAQ. DNA for the CDR3: TGTGCCAGCAGCACCACTCGAAGTCAGCCCCAGCATTTT. Its protein is CASSTTRSQPQHF.

There are a few counts of this clone. The V and J genes are TRBV6-5 and TRBJ2-6; D gene ambiguous. The CDR3 contains 15 residues. V dropped 8 bases and J dropped 4 bases, with 15 bases sitting between them. Germline V gene lookup returns CDR1 MNHEY and CDR2 SVGAGI. The CDR3 DNA sequence: TGTGCCAGCTCCCTAGGTGCCGTCGGGGCCAACGTCCTGACTTTC. Encoded protein: CASSLGAVGANVLTF.

J is TRBJ2-1 and V is TRBV11-2; 7 nucleotides match TRBD2. The CDR3 contains 16 residues. The V segment lost 3 bases and the J segment 7 bases; nucleotides outside the gene matches: 12. Germline V gene data show CDR1 as SGHAT and CDR2 as FQNNGV. CDR3 nucleotide sequence: TGTGCCAGCAGCTTCGATCGCCTAGCGGTCCGGAATGAGCAGTTCTTC. It translates to CASSFDRLAVRNEQFF.

The J gene is TRBJ2-4, the V gene TRBV5-6; perhaps TRBD2 as D (5 bases). CDR3 length equals 11 residues. Trimming took 4 bases from V and 12 from J, leaving 11 bases between them. CDR1 is SGHDT and CDR2 is YYEEEE in the germline V gene. The CDR3: CASSREGDQYF. DNA of the CDR3: TGTGCCAGCAGCCGAGAGGGAGATCAGTACTTC.